This TCR beta chain was captured by sequencing in a study of blood T cells in healthy people across ages. Researchers isolated at least 7 million PBMCs per sample. Germline trimming cut 1 base from V and 2 bases from J; bases unmatched to any gene: 10. This CDR3 comprises 19 residues. Germline V gives CDR1 MGHRA, CDR2 YSYEKL. Next came a second PCR, run for roughly 7 to 12 cycles, which used a sample-barcoded 5' primer along with a J-beta primer mix. TCRdb passed the 5' RACE reads through MiXCR, listing each CDR3 protein once. This repertoire shows fewer than 2 million distinct CDR3 sequences, around 40% found once; its top ten account for approximately 22%.

The clonotype originates from a human donor in good health. This chain joins TRBV4-1 and TRBJ2-6, with 8 bases matching TRBD1. Input material: blood. The CDR3 bases are TGCGCCAGCAGCCAAGCTACCGGGACAGGTGCCCCTGGGGCCAACGTCCTGACTTTC. This gives the protein CASSQATGTGAPGANVLTF.